Listed here is a single TCR beta chain. What it binds is unknown. The data were obtained in a study of cytomegalovirus exposure and HLA in healthy donors. Study-wide results and caveats: In a later analysis, TCR beta V- and J-gene trimming was associated with a missense DCLRE1C variant. Accurate HLA-A and HLA-B prediction from TCR beta sequences was reported for most subjects. A later analysis showed that HLA-associated TCR beta chains had undergone more clonal expansion than equally common others.

Germline V gene sequence: CDR1 SGHTA, CDR2 FQGNSA. The CDR3 contains 12 residues. The V end was cut by 5 bases, the J end by 5 bases, with 10 bases between. Use of 60 Vbeta and 13 Jbeta primers characterized the PCR. TCRdb's table, derived via immunoSEQ multiplex PCR, lists solely in-frame clones and lacks some. The sample shows some 140,000 clones, 70% to 75% of them seen only once. Sequences were obtained from PBMCs. The origin of this receptor is a man aged 25 to 45 in good health and CMV-seronegative. This chain uses TRBV7-2 with TRBJ2-7; D not resolved. CDR3 region: CASSLSRNEQYF. The DNA for the CDR3 is TGTGCCAGCAGCCTAAGTCGCAACGAGCAGTACTTC.